This record concerns one T cell receptor beta chain sequence. The trim removed 2 bases at V and 5 bases at J, leaving 8 bases unmatched. Germline V lookup: CDR1 SQVTM, CDR2 ANQGSEA. The CDR3 sequence is 17 residues long. The sample originates from a study of Graves' ophthalmopathy and Graves' hyperthyroidism. Researchers took RNA transcripts and amplified TCR beta CDR3 regions from them. An opening RT-PCR round employed HTBI primers and preceded a second-round multiplex PCR. MiXCR was run by TCRdb on the multiplex PCR reads, yielding one entry per CDR3 protein. In the table there are around 1.1 million distinct CDR3 sequences, about 40% of which are singletons.

Sequenced: peripheral blood or thyroid tissue (not recorded which). This chain connects TRBV29-1 to TRBJ2-2; TRBD2 matches at 13 bases. This receptor was taken from an adult man with Graves' hyperthyroidism. CDR3 bases: TGCAGCGTTGAATTTGGGACTAGCGGGGATTTTACCGGGGAGCTGTTTTTT. Amino acids: CSVEFGTSGDFTGELFF.